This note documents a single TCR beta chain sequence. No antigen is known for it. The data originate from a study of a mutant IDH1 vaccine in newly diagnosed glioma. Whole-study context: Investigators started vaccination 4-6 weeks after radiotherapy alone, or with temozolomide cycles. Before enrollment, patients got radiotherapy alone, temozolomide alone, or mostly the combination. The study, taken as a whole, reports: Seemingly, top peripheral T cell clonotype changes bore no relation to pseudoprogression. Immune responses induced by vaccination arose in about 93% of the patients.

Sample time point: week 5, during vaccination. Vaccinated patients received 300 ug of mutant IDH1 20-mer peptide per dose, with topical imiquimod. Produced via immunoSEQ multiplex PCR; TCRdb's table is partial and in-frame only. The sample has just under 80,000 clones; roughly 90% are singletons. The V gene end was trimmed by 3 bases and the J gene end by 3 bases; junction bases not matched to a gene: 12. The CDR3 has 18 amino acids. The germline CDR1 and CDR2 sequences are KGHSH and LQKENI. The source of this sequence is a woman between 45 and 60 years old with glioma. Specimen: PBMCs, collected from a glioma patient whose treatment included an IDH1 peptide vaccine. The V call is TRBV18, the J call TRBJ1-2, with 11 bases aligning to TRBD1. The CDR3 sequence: CASSPRTGGGGVHYGYTF. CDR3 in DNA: TGTGCCAGCTCACCGAGGACAGGGGGCGGAGGTGTTCACTATGGCTACACCTTC.